This T cell receptor (beta chain) is from a study of metastatic and nonmetastatic thyroid tumors. Study-wide context: Repertoires from malignant and benign thyroid patients were compared across blood and tumor or nodule tissue.

TCRdb redid the clone calls on the PCR reads using MiXCR. Of more than 35,000 clones in the sample, approximately 15% are singletons; the top ten hold more than 8%. This clone was observed at least ten times. All patients were untreated before thyroid surgery. Germline V lookup: CDR1 MDHEN, CDR2 SYDVKM. With 3 bases removed from V and 4 bases from J, the gap between germline ends came to 13 bases. This CDR3 contains 15 residues. The clonotype comes from a female donor with papillary thyroid cancer or a benign thyroid nodule (not recorded which). Some clones in this sample may be carry-over from other donors' samples. The chain joins TRBV28 to TRBJ1-3; D is unclear. Sequenced: blood. Here the CDR3 reads CASSFSAGGGNTIYF. The DNA for the CDR3 is TGTGCCAGCAGTTTTTCCGCGGGAGGAGGAAACACCATATATTTT.